These 16 T cell receptor beta chains were sequenced from one sample in a study of cytomegalovirus exposure and HLA in healthy donors (TCRdb year 2017). Library generation was performed with the immunoSEQ multiplex PCR assay. Not all clones reach the TCRdb copy of this immuneACCESS table, which keeps in-frame sequences only. Checked studies attribute under half of the gap to unresolved V genes and leave the rest unexplained. The sample contains 71,000 or so clones, over 90% of them found a single time. The ten largest clones capture about 0.93% of the sample. The sequenced material came from PBMCs. The origin of the receptors is a woman younger than 35 in good health and CMV-seronegative.

The gene calls are TRBV9 and TRBJ1-5; 7 nucleotides align to TRBD1. The CDR3 is 15 residues long. After removal of 0 bases from V and 1 base from J, the junction contained 1 base not matched to a gene. The V gene's germline CDR1 is SGDLS and CDR2 YYNGEE. CDR3 loop: CASSVGGQSNQPQHF. In nucleotides, the CDR3 is TGTGCCAGCAGCGTAGGGGGACAGAGCAATCAGCCCCAGCATTTT.

The rearrangement uses TRBV28 and TRBJ2-1; 7 nucleotides match TRBD2. This CDR3 contains 13 residues. V lost 6 bases to trimming and J lost 8 bases; unmatched junction nucleotides: 7. In germline, CDR1 is MDHEN, CDR2 SYDVKM. CDR3 coding DNA: TGTGCCAGCAGCCTCCTAGCGGCGTATGAGCAGTTCTTC. Translated: CASSLLAAYEQFF. The full variable domain, in which reference TRBV28 and TRBJ2-1 provide the parts outside the CDR3, is DVKVTQSSRYLVKRTGEKVFLECVQDMDHENMFWYRQDPGLGLRLIYFSYDVKMKEKGDIPEGYSVSREKKERFSLILESASTNQTSMYLCASSLLAAYEQFFGPGTRLTVL.

This clone was seen only once. V gene TRBV9 combines with J gene TRBJ1-2; 11 bases map to TRBD1. Looked up from germline, CDR1 is SGDLS and CDR2 is YYNGEE. With 3 bases clipped from V and 2 bases from J, the junction kept 6 bases outside the gene matches. This CDR3 has 16 residues. The CDR3 loop reads CASSAGGQGANYGYTF. Here the CDR3 DNA reads TGTGCCAGCAGCGCCGGAGGACAGGGGGCGAACTATGGCTACACCTTC. The full variable domain, completed using reference TRBV9 and TRBJ1-2, is DSGVTQTPKHLITATGQRVTLRCSPRSGDLSVYWYQQSLDQGLQFLIQYYNGEERAKGNILERFSAQQFPDLHSELNLSSLELGDSALYFCASSAGGQGANYGYTFGSGTRLTVV.

The chain combines TRBV5-6 with TRBJ2-7; 9 bases line up with TRBD2. Losses at the gene ends were 2 bases for V and 0 bases for J; bases not matched to a gene: 3. The CDR3 extends over 15 amino acids. The germline V gene encodes CDR1 SGHDT and CDR2 YYEEEE. DNA for the CDR3: TGTGCCAGCAGCTTAGAGCGGGAGGCCTCCTACGAGCAGTACTTC. Residues: CASSLEREASYEQYF.

The rearrangement joins TRBV7-9 to TRBJ1-4, with 7 positions matching TRBD1. The germline V gene has CDR1 SEHNR and CDR2 FQNEAQ (reference sequence). This CDR3 is 15 amino acids long. The trim removed 1 base at V and 5 bases at J, leaving 4 bases unmatched. The CDR3 region is CASSLEAGGNEKLFF. The CDR3 nucleotides read TGTGCCAGCAGCTTAGAGGCAGGGGGAAATGAAAAACTGTTTTTT.

The chain carries TRBV27 and TRBJ2-7; 7 bases agree with TRBD1. Germline CDR1 MNHEY, CDR2 SMNVEV (reference sequence). The CDR3 is 15 residues long. The V gene end was trimmed by 3 bases and the J gene end by 0 bases; junction bases not matched to a gene: 5. Here the CDR3 reads CASSFTGTDSYEQYF. The CDR3 region has the DNA TGTGCCAGCAGTTTTACCGGGACAGACTCCTACGAGCAGTACTTC.

This chain joins TRBV25-1 and TRBJ1-4, with TRBD1 matching 9 bases. Germline CDR1 reads MGHDK; CDR2 reads SYGVNS. V lost 5 bases and J lost 8; bases outside the gene matches: 9. This CDR3 has 15 residues. As DNA, the CDR3 is TGTGCCAGCAGTCGAACAGGGGGCGTCTTGGAAAAACTGTTTTTT. The encoded protein is CASSRTGGVLEKLFF. The whole variable domain, filled in from reference TRBV25-1 and TRBJ1-4, reads EADIYQTPRYLVIGTGKKITLECSQTMGHDKMYWYQQDPGMELHLIHYSYGVNSTEKGDLSSESTVSRIRTEHFPLTLESARPSHTSQYLCASSRTGGVLEKLFFGSGTQLSVL.

CDR3 in DNA: TGTGCCAGCAGCGCCCGATGGGACAGGGGGGGAGATGGCTACACCTTC. It yields the protein CASSARWDRGGDGYTF. The chain employs TRBV5-8 and TRBJ1-2; 11 nucleotides match TRBD1. The CDR3 is 16 amino acids. J gave up 6 bases and V 4 bases, and 11 bases lay outside the gene matches. The germline V gene encodes CDR1 SGHTS and CDR2 YDEGEE.

The chain carries TRBV2 and TRBJ1-5, with 12 bases fitting TRBD1. This CDR3 contains 14 residues. Germline values: CDR1 SNHLY, CDR2 FYNNEI. V lost 6 bases and J lost 6; bases outside the gene matches: 3. CDR3 amino acids: CASSGTGGGQPQHF. The CDR3 nucleotides are TGTGCCAGCAGCGGGACAGGGGGCGGTCAGCCCCAGCATTTT.

The chain has TRBV5-4 and TRBJ2-3; D is uncertain. The CDR3 covers 13 residues. The germline CDR1 and CDR2 sequences are SGHNT and YYREEE (reference sequence). V was cut by 0 bases and J by 8 bases, with 10 bases left in between. The CDR3 bases are TGTGCCAGCAGCTTGGTGGCCACGGGTACGCAGTATTTT. It codes for CASSLVATGTQYF.

The chain links TRBV2 to TRBJ2-1; 8 nucleotides match TRBD2. The CDR3 is made up of 14 amino acids. The V segment lost 3 bases and the J segment 16 bases; nucleotides outside the gene matches: 14. In germline, CDR1 is SNHLY, CDR2 FYNNEI. CDR3 sequence (DNA): TGTGCCAGCAGTGAGGTTAAGGTAGCGGGACCCCCCTTCTTC. Protein product: CASSEVKVAGPPFF.

V usage is TRBV2 and J usage is TRBJ1-2, with D maybe TRBD1 (6 bases). Germline loops: CDR1 SNHLY, CDR2 FYNNEI. V lost 0 bases and J lost 5, with 13 bases in between. CDR3 size: 15 residues. The CDR3 DNA follows: TGTGCCAGCAGTGAAGCCGCTACAGGGAGTTATGGCTACACCTTC. Translated: CASSEAATGSYGYTF.

The chain employs TRBV9 and TRBJ1-2, with D perhaps TRBD1 (6 bases). The V gene's germline CDR1 is SGDLS and CDR2 YYNGEE. The V end lost 3 bases, the J end lost 6 bases, and 12 bases lay between the germline ends. The CDR3 runs to 13 residues. The CDR3 DNA reads TGTGCCAGCAGCGACTCAGGGACAAATGGCTACACCTTC. Its translation: CASSDSGTNGYTF. Full variable domain (remainder filled in from reference TRBV9 and TRBJ1-2): DSGVTQTPKHLITATGQRVTLRCSPRSGDLSVYWYQQSLDQGLQFLIQYYNGEERAKGNILERFSAQQFPDLHSELNLSSLELGDSALYFCASSDSGTNGYTFGSGTRLTVV.

This chain links TRBV7-2 with TRBJ2-1; the D is unclear. Germline-derived CDR1 and CDR2 are SGHTA and FQGNSA. Trimming removed 4 bases at V and 0 bases at J, with 7 bases between. The CDR3 loop spans 14 amino acids. CDR3 protein: CASSSDSSYNEQFF. The CDR3 nucleotides are TGTGCCAGCAGCTCCGACTCCTCCTACAATGAGCAGTTCTTC.

V is TRBV7-9 and J is TRBJ1-1; TRBD1 is a possible D gene (5 bases). CDR1 and CDR2 (germline): SEHNR, FQNEAQ (reference sequence). With 2 bases removed from V and 1 base from J, the gap between germline ends came to 5 bases. CDR3 length: 13 residues. For the CDR3, the DNA is TGTGCCAGCAGCTTACAGGGGAACACTGAAGCTTTCTTT. Translating gives CASSLQGNTEAFF.

This chain joins TRBV9 and TRBJ1-2; 10 positions match TRBD1. Germline V gives CDR1 SGDLS, CDR2 YYNGEE. The CDR3 totals 15 residues. After removal of 4 bases from V and 4 bases from J, the junction contained 7 bases not matched to a gene. Here the CDR3 reads CASSSSGTGAYGYTF. The DNA for the CDR3 is TGTGCCAGCAGCTCATCCGGGACAGGGGCCTATGGCTACACCTTC.